These 25 T cell receptor beta chains were sequenced from one sample in a study of cytomegalovirus exposure and HLA in healthy donors. The table came from immunoSEQ multiplex PCR; TCRdb's copy has only in-frame clones and leaves some out. The data hold approximately 150,000 clones, with about 89% observed a single time. Sequencing was performed on PBMCs. Source of these receptors: a woman between 18 and 29 years old in good health and CMV-seropositive.

The chain joins TRBV19 to TRBJ2-7; TRBD1 matches 12 bases. The CDR3 length is 15 residues. V lost 9 bases, J lost 5 bases, and 11 bases stayed unmatched. Germline values: CDR1 LNHDA, CDR2 SQIVND (reference sequence). The chain's CDR3 is CASREGGTGGHEQYF. CDR3 coding DNA: TGTGCCAGCCGAGAGGGGGGGACAGGGGGCCACGAGCAGTACTTC.

This chain links TRBV5-1 with TRBJ2-7, with D tentatively TRBD1 (7 bases). The V gene lost 3 bases and the J gene lost 0 bases, with 16 bases spanning the gap. Germline V gene sequence: CDR1 SGHRS, CDR2 YFSETQ. CDR3 length: 16 residues. The CDR3 loop is CASSSGGTAFSYEQYF. The CDR3 bases are TGCGCCAGCAGCTCCGGCGGGACAGCCTTCTCCTACGAGCAGTACTTC.

This clone was found once. J is TRBJ1-4 and V is TRBV7-8; unclear D gene. V was clipped by 5 bases and J by 7 bases, with 14 bases between them. This CDR3 comprises 14 residues. Germline CDR1 and CDR2: SGHVS and FQNEAQ. CDR3 amino acids: CASSPPGGREKLFF. CDR3 bases: TGTGCCAGCAGCCCACCAGGTGGGCGTGAAAAACTGTTTTTT.

The V and J genes are TRBV11-2 and TRBJ1-1; D gene unclear. Per germline, CDR1 SGHAT and CDR2 FQNNGV. Trimming pared 4 bases from V and 9 bases from J, leaving 18 bases between. The CDR3 loop spans 14 amino acids. The CDR3 loop is CASSSPMAGNKAFF. In DNA form, the CDR3 reads TGTGCCAGCAGCTCGCCCATGGCGGGGAATAAAGCTTTCTTT.

The chain is built from TRBV15 and TRBJ1-2; 8 nucleotides align to TRBD1. V lost 2 bases and J lost 8; bases outside the gene matches: 7. The CDR3 contains 14 residues. Germline CDR1 LNHNV, CDR2 YYDKDF (reference sequence). Written as DNA, the CDR3 is TGTGCCACCAGCAGATCGGACAGGGCGGACGGCTACACCTTC. Translating gives CATSRSDRADGYTF. Based on the CDR3 plus reference TRBV15 and TRBJ1-2, the full variable domain is DAMVIQNPRYQVTQFGKPVTLSCSQTLNHNVMYWYQQKSSQAPKLLFHYYDKDFNNEADTPDNFQSRRPNTSFCFLDIRSPGLGDTAMYLCATSRSDRADGYTFGSGTRLTVV.

This clone was counted a few times. The chain employs TRBV2 and TRBJ2-7; 10 nucleotides agree with TRBD2. The CDR3 is 14 residues long. V shed 4 bases and J 3 bases; nucleotides not matched to a gene: 3. CDR1 and CDR2 from the germline V gene are SNHLY and FYNNEI. CDR3 bases: TGTGCCAGCAGTGTTGCTAGCGGGAGCTACGAGCAGTACTTC. This codes for CASSVASGSYEQYF.

V and J are TRBV9 and TRBJ2-1; 7 bases map to TRBD2. V was clipped by 0 bases and J by 0 bases; unmatched bases: 3. Germline lookup yields CDR1 SGDLS and CDR2 YYNGEE. This CDR3 region has 16 residues. Here the CDR3 DNA reads TGTGCCAGCAGCGTAGACCGCGGGAGCTCCTACAATGAGCAGTTCTTC. It yields the protein CASSVDRGSSYNEQFF.

This chain joins TRBV6-1 and TRBJ2-1; a possible D gene is TRBD2 (6 bases). V was clipped by 5 bases and J by 5 bases, with 16 bases between them. The germline CDR1 and CDR2 sequences are MNHNS and SASEGT. CDR3 length: 15 amino acids. CDR3 DNA: TGTGCCAGCAGTCCTCGGGACTTACAGAACAATGAGCAGTTCTTC. Amino acid sequence: CASSPRDLQNNEQFF.

The chain carries TRBV5-4 and TRBJ2-3; TRBD2 matches at 9 bases. Germline assignment: CDR1 SGHNT and CDR2 YYREEE (reference sequence). V lost 9 bases to trimming and J lost 5 bases; unmatched junction nucleotides: 10. The CDR3 has 14 residues. CDR3 in amino acids: CATRLAGEGDTQYF. The CDR3 DNA is TGTGCCACCAGGTTAGCGGGAGAAGGAGATACGCAGTATTTT.

The chain carries TRBV7-6 and TRBJ1-4; tentatively, D is TRBD1 (5 bases). CDR1 and CDR2 from the germline V gene are SGHVS and FNYEAQ. V lost 1 base and J 8 bases, leaving 5 bases between the germline ends. This CDR3 spans 12 amino acids. The CDR3 DNA is TGTGCCAGCAGCTTAGAGGGGGAAAAACTGTTTTTT. Translated, it gives CASSLEGEKLFF.

The gene calls are TRBV5-6 and TRBJ2-7; D possibly corresponds to TRBD2 (6 bases). There are 12 residues in the CDR3. From germline, CDR1 is SGHDT and CDR2 YYEEEE. Trimming took off 4 bases at V and 3 bases at J, with 8 bases between the two ends. The chain's CDR3 is CASSAGHYEQYF. The CDR3 nucleotides are TGTGCCAGCAGCGCGGGGCACTACGAGCAGTACTTC.

The chain is built from TRBV11-2 and TRBJ2-1; 11 bases match TRBD1. This CDR3 is 15 amino acids long. Trimming took 5 bases from V and 7 from J; bases not matched to a gene: 7. CDR1 is SGHAT, CDR2 FQNNGV, per germline. CDR3 coding DNA: TGTGCCAGCAGCGGATGGGACAGGGGGTCTAATGAGCAGTTCTTC. Protein sequence: CASSGWDRGSNEQFF.

The rearrangement joins TRBV6-1 to TRBJ1-5; 8 bases align to TRBD1. Unmatched junction bases numbered 12, after V lost 4 bases and J lost 7 bases. The CDR3 runs 16 residues. From germline, CDR1 is MNHNS and CDR2 SASEGT. Written as DNA, the CDR3 is TGTGCCAGCAGTGGATCAGGGGGCAGCAGGAACCAGCCCCAGCATTTT. It encodes CASSGSGGSRNQPQHF.

The rearrangement joins TRBV7-8 to TRBJ2-3; D is perhaps TRBD1 (5 bases). Trimming left V 5 bases short and J 8 bases short, with 23 bases between. Germline loops: CDR1 SGHVS, CDR2 FQNEAQ. The CDR3 spans 16 residues. The CDR3 loop is CASSDARVTFMGTQYF. Written as DNA, the CDR3 is TGTGCCAGCAGCGATGCCAGGGTCACCTTTATGGGTACGCAGTATTTT.

The V gene is TRBV7-3, the J gene TRBJ2-3, with 13 bases aligning to TRBD2. V was clipped by 4 bases and J by 5 bases; unmatched bases: 3. From germline, CDR1 is SGHTA and CDR2 FQGTGA. CDR3 length: 15 residues. CDR3 sequence: CASSSRTSGRDTQYF. Here the CDR3 DNA reads TGTGCCAGCAGCTCGAGGACTAGCGGGAGAGATACGCAGTATTTT.

The chain joins TRBV9 to TRBJ2-1; D might be TRBD1 (6 bases). The germline gives CDR1 SGDLS, CDR2 YYNGEE. CDR3 length: 16 residues. V lost 3 bases and J 5 bases, leaving 18 bases between the germline ends. As DNA, the CDR3 is TGTGCCAGCAGCGCCCAGCCAGGGACAAATAACAATGAGCAGTTCTTC. This codes for CASSAQPGTNNNEQFF.

This clone was picked up a small number of times. This chain uses TRBV15 with TRBJ2-3; D unresolved. The CDR3 spans 13 residues. Germline CDR1 reads LNHNV; CDR2 reads YYDKDF (reference sequence). Deletions cut 0 bases from V and 5 bases from J, with 6 bases between. DNA of the CDR3: TGTGCCACCAGCAGAGAACGGAGAGATACGCAGTATTTT. This encodes CATSRERRDTQYF.

The chain carries TRBV10-3 and TRBJ2-3; D might be TRBD2 (5 bases). The germline V gene has CDR1 ENHRY and CDR2 SYGVKD. The CDR3 spans 13 residues. The germline V and J ends were trimmed by 4 bases and 2 bases, with 7 bases remaining between them. Here the CDR3 reads CAISAEVTDTQYF. The DNA for the CDR3 is TGTGCCATCAGTGCGGAGGTCACAGATACGCAGTATTTT.

The J gene is TRBJ2-1, the V gene TRBV11-2, with TRBD2 matching over 10 bases. Germline CDR1 SGHAT, CDR2 FQNNGV. This CDR3 contains 15 residues. The J segment lost 8 bases and the V segment lost 4 bases, leaving 8 bases of the junction unmatched. The CDR3 protein is CASSSSSGRVDEQFF. The CDR3 DNA reads TGTGCCAGCAGCTCATCTAGCGGGAGAGTGGATGAGCAGTTCTTC.

V usage is TRBV5-6 and J usage is TRBJ2-3, with TRBD2 matching 7 bases. Trimming cost V 2 bases and J 4 bases; bases outside gene matches: 4. The V gene's germline CDR1 is SGHDT and CDR2 YYEEEE. The CDR3 is 14 residues long. For the CDR3, the DNA is TGTGCCAGCAGCTTCCAGGGAGGGCCAGATACGCAGTATTTT. Translation gives CASSFQGGPDTQYF.

J is TRBJ2-5 and V is TRBV7-2; no firm D call. The CDR3 has 11 amino acids. Germline V gene sequence: CDR1 SGHTA, CDR2 FQGNSA. Trimming stripped 6 bases from V and 4 bases from J, with 6 bases between. The CDR3 region is CASSSVETQYF. The DNA for the CDR3 is TGTGCCAGCAGTTCAGTAGAGACCCAGTACTTC.

V usage is TRBV14 and J usage is TRBJ2-7; 8 bases are shared with TRBD2. This CDR3 is 15 amino acids long. Trimming at V came to 2 bases and at J to 3 bases, leaving 6 bases not matched to a gene. Germline V lookup: CDR1 SGHDN, CDR2 FVKESK. Written as DNA, the CDR3 is TGTGCCAGCAGCCAACGAAGCGGGAGAAGCTACGAGCAGTACTTC. Translation: CASSQRSGRSYEQYF.

The chain employs TRBV28 and TRBJ2-5; no clear D. CDR1 is MDHEN and CDR2 is SYDVKM in the germline V gene. The CDR3 extends over 13 amino acids. The germline V and J ends were trimmed by 3 bases and 2 bases, with 7 bases remaining between them. The CDR3 here is CASSFSSQETQYF. The CDR3 region has the DNA TGTGCCAGCAGTTTCAGTTCACAAGAGACCCAGTACTTC. Full variable domain (rest looked up from reference TRBV28 and TRBJ2-5): DVKVTQSSRYLVKRTGEKVFLECVQDMDHENMFWYRQDPGLGLRLIYFSYDVKMKEKGDIPEGYSVSREKKERFSLILESASTNQTSMYLCASSFSSQETQYFGPGTRLLVL.

The chain combines TRBV9 with TRBJ2-3; 10 positions match TRBD2. J gave up 4 bases and V 7 bases, and 12 bases lay outside the gene matches. This CDR3 has 16 amino acids. Germline V gene lookup returns CDR1 SGDLS and CDR2 YYNGEE. The CDR3 DNA reads as TGTGCCAGCGCTGCGGGCGCTAGCGGGAGATCAGATACGCAGTATTTT. Encoded protein: CASAAGASGRSDTQYF.

The chain uses TRBV19 and TRBJ2-3; the match to TRBD2 covers 7 bases. Germline loops: CDR1 LNHDA, CDR2 SQIVND (reference sequence). V lost 8 bases, J lost 2 bases, and 4 bases stayed unmatched. The CDR3 loop spans 13 amino acids. The chain's CDR3 is CASSGTTTDTQYF. The CDR3, as DNA: TGTGCCAGTTCCGGGACTACCACAGATACGCAGTATTTT.